These 25 T cell receptor beta chains share one sample of origin, sequenced in a study of blood T cell repertoires in COVID-19. Sequencing was performed with immunoSEQ multiplex PCR; in TCRdb, only in-frame clones are kept and a portion is missing. The sample has 310,000 or so clones, around 90% seen once. The sequencing sample was made of peripheral blood. Receptors were obtained from a man aged 25 to 40 with COVID-19, enrolled during active disease.

J is TRBJ2-5 and V is TRBV7-2, with TRBD2 identical over 10 bases. V lost 0 bases, J lost 7 bases, and 14 bases stayed unmatched. The germline V gene has CDR1 SGHTA and CDR2 FQGNSA. The length of the CDR3 is 18 residues. The CDR3 region has the DNA TGTGCCAGCAGCTTAGCGCTTAGGCTAGCGGGGGCCCCGGGGACCCAGTACTTC. Translated: CASSLALRLAGAPGTQYF.

This chain joins TRBV5-1 and TRBJ1-4; TRBD1 agrees at 8 bases. The length of the CDR3 is 14 residues. Unmatched junction bases numbered 5, after V lost 3 bases and J lost 7 bases. The germline CDR1 and CDR2 sequences are SGHRS and YFSETQ. The CDR3 DNA sequence: TGCGCCAGCAGCTGGACAGGGTGGGGTGAAAAACTGTTTTTT. Its translation: CASSWTGWGEKLFF.

V is TRBV12-5 and J is TRBJ1-3; D perhaps matches TRBD1 (6 bases). There are 14 residues in the CDR3. V gave up 5 bases and J gave up 0 bases, with 8 bases separating them. The germline CDR1 and CDR2 sequences are LGHNT and FRNRAP. CDR3 coding DNA: TGTGCTAGTGGTACAGGGAGCTCTGGAAACACCATATATTTT. Protein: CASGTGSSGNTIYF.

V usage is TRBV7-2 and J usage is TRBJ2-3, with TRBD2 matching 9 bases. Germline loops: CDR1 SGHTA, CDR2 FQGNSA. CDR3 size: 17 residues. Trimming took 4 bases from V and 3 from J; bases not matched to a gene: 11. The CDR3 coding sequence is TGTGCCAGCAGCTCCTCGGCTAGCGGGATTTCAACAGATACGCAGTATTTT. The encoded protein is CASSSSASGISTDTQYF. Variable domain in full (rest from reference TRBV7-2 and TRBJ2-3): GAGVSQSPSNKVTEKGKDVELRCDPISGHTALYWYRQSLGQGLEFLIYFQGNSAPDKSGLPSDRFSAERTGGSVSTLTIQRTQQEDSAVYLCASSSSASGISTDTQYFGPGTRLTVL.

The chain couples TRBV19 to TRBJ1-2, with 12 bases matching TRBD1. The CDR3 is 16 amino acids. Germline V CDR1 and CDR2: LNHDA, SQIVND (reference sequence). V trimming: 2 bases; J trimming: 4 bases; junction bases outside the gene matches: 5. In nucleotides, the CDR3 is TGTGCCAGTAGTATACCCGGGACAGGGGGCGGCTATGGCTACACCTTC. This translates into CASSIPGTGGGYGYTF.

CDR3 loop: CASSPPLDSYGYTF. The CDR3 bases are TGTGCCAGCTCACCTCCCCTGGACAGCTATGGCTACACCTTC. The chain combines TRBV18 with TRBJ1-2; D is possibly TRBD1 (6 bases). The germline CDR1 and CDR2 sequences are KGHSH and LQKENI. CDR3 length: 14 amino acids. Trimming took 3 bases from V and 4 from J, leaving 12 bases between them.

The chain recombines TRBV5-1 with TRBJ1-1; 11 positions agree with TRBD1. The CDR3 runs 16 residues. V was pared by 2 bases and J by 3 bases, with 6 bases of the junction left unmatched. In germline, CDR1 is SGHRS, CDR2 YFSETQ. The CDR3 sequence is CASSFPGQGGHTEAFF. In DNA form, the CDR3 reads TGCGCCAGCAGCTTCCCGGGACAGGGGGGGCACACTGAAGCTTTCTTT.

The V call is TRBV2, the J call TRBJ2-1, with D perhaps matching TRBD2 (5 bases). CDR3 length: 14 amino acids. Germline V gene lookup returns CDR1 SNHLY and CDR2 FYNNEI. Trimming removed 4 bases at V and 5 bases at J, with 12 bases between. CDR3 sequence: CASSVGSEDNEQFF. The CDR3 DNA reads TGTGCCAGCAGTGTAGGGAGTGAAGACAATGAGCAGTTCTTC.

The rearrangement joins TRBV6-5 to TRBJ1-5; D is uncertain. The CDR3 is made up of 14 amino acids. Germline V gene sequence: CDR1 MNHEY, CDR2 SVGAGI. Trimming pared 8 bases from V and 7 bases from J, leaving 18 bases between. CDR3 coding DNA: TGTGCCAGCGGATACAAGCTCCCAGGCCAGCCCCAGCATTTT. Its protein is CASGYKLPGQPQHF.

The chain employs TRBV19 and TRBJ2-1, with 9 bases aligning to TRBD1. CDR1 is LNHDA, CDR2 SQIVND, per germline (reference sequence). The CDR3 runs to 13 residues. With 5 bases clipped from V and 9 bases from J, the junction kept 5 bases outside the gene matches. The CDR3 spells CASSPTGGREQFF. The CDR3 nucleotides read TGTGCCAGTAGTCCTACAGGGGGCCGTGAGCAGTTCTTC. The complete variable domain, with remaining parts taken from reference TRBV19 and TRBJ2-1, reads DGGITQSPKYLFRKEGQNVTLSCEQNLNHDAMYWYRQDPGQGLRLIYYSQIVNDFQKGDIAEGYSVSREKKESFPLTVTSAQKNPTAFYLCASSPTGGREQFFGPGTRLTVL.

The rearrangement uses TRBV7-2 and TRBJ1-1; 7 bases fit TRBD1. CDR3 length equals 15 residues. Germline CDR1 is SGHTA and CDR2 is FQGNSA. Trimming removed 4 bases from V and 4 bases from J; junction bases left unmatched: 9. The CDR3 bases are TGTGCCAGCAGCTCCGTGGCAGGGGGTGCCACTGAAGCTTTCTTT. It specifies CASSSVAGGATEAFF.

The V gene is TRBV18, the J gene TRBJ1-6, with no clear D. Germline assignment: CDR1 KGHSH and CDR2 LQKENI. V was cut by 3 bases and J by 7 bases, with 7 bases left in between. This CDR3 spans 13 amino acids. The CDR3 DNA reads TGTGCCAGCTCACCCGCAGTAAATTCACCCCTCCACTTT. Amino acid sequence: CASSPAVNSPLHF.

This clone has more than one count but fewer than ten. The CDR3 nucleotides are TGTGCCAGCAGCTTAATGGGCGGGACCACGTTCTACGAGCAGTACTTC. It translates to CASSLMGGTTFYEQYF. This chain joins TRBV7-3 and TRBJ2-7; weak D call: TRBD2 (6 bases). CDR1 and CDR2 from the germline V gene are SGHTA and FQGTGA. The CDR3 length is 16 residues. Trimming cost V 1 base and J 3 bases, with 16 bases left between them.

V usage is TRBV6-1 and J usage is TRBJ1-4; 9 bases agree with TRBD1. The V segment lost 0 bases and the J segment 7 bases; nucleotides outside the gene matches: 9. CDR1 is MNHNS and CDR2 is SASEGT in the germline V gene. This CDR3 is 17 amino acids long. CDR3 coding DNA: TGTGCCAGCAGTGAAGCCGGGACAGGGTCGTGGGGTGAAAAACTGTTTTTT. It translates to CASSEAGTGSWGEKLFF.

The chain combines TRBV7-2 with TRBJ2-4; a weak D match, TRBD1 (6 bases). The germline CDR1 and CDR2 sequences are SGHTA and FQGNSA. The CDR3 runs to 12 residues. Trimming left V 3 bases short and J 10 bases short, with 10 bases between. CDR3 sequence (DNA): TGTGCCAGCAGCTTGGCAGGGGTGATTCAGTACTTC. Translation gives CASSLAGVIQYF.

The CDR3 is CASSQGGQLSSGNTIYF. CDR3 in DNA: TGTGCCAGCAGCCAAGGAGGACAGCTGAGCTCTGGAAACACCATATATTTT. The chain employs TRBV14 and TRBJ1-3; tentative D call: TRBD1 (6 bases). The CDR3 sequence is 17 residues long. Germline lookup yields CDR1 SGHDN and CDR2 FVKESK. With 1 base removed from V and 0 bases from J, the gap between germline ends came to 13 bases.

The genes are TRBV20-1 and TRBJ2-7; D is unresolved. The germline V gene encodes CDR1 DFQATT and CDR2 SNEGSKA (reference sequence). The CDR3 runs to 13 residues. The V end lost 3 bases, the J end lost 0 bases, and 9 bases lay between the germline ends. CDR3 loop: CSASGPTSYEQYF. In DNA form, the CDR3 reads TGCAGTGCTAGTGGGCCAACCTCCTACGAGCAGTACTTC.

The chain recombines TRBV28 with TRBJ2-7; 10 bases agree with TRBD2. V lost 8 bases to trimming and J lost 3 bases; unmatched junction nucleotides: 7. The CDR3 spans 14 residues. Per germline, CDR1 MDHEN and CDR2 SYDVKM. The CDR3 bases are TGTGCCAGCGGCCCTAGCGGGAGTCTCTACGAGCAGTACTTC. Protein: CASGPSGSLYEQYF. Full variable domain (rest looked up from reference TRBV28 and TRBJ2-7): DVKVTQSSRYLVKRTGEKVFLECVQDMDHENMFWYRQDPGLGLRLIYFSYDVKMKEKGDIPEGYSVSREKKERFSLILESASTNQTSMYLCASGPSGSLYEQYFGPGTRLTVT.

This chain connects TRBV7-2 to TRBJ1-2, with a tentative D call TRBD1 (6 bases). The CDR3 is 15 amino acids. V shed 5 bases and J shed 2 bases, with 15 bases lying between them. Germline CDR1 is SGHTA and CDR2 is FQGNSA. CDR3 bases: TGTGCCAGCAGCACAACGAAGACAGGCAACTATGGCTACACCTTC. Its translation: CASSTTKTGNYGYTF.

V is TRBV19 and J is TRBJ2-7; 13 positions agree with TRBD2. This CDR3 region has 15 residues. The V and J ends lost 10 bases and 5 bases, in that order; junction bases with no gene match: 11. Germline V gene sequence: CDR1 LNHDA, CDR2 SQIVND (reference sequence). CDR3 in amino acids: CATGLAGDNFHEQYF. In DNA, the CDR3 is TGTGCCACAGGACTAGCGGGAGATAATTTCCACGAGCAGTACTTC.

The chain employs TRBV6-1 and TRBJ1-3; D might be TRBD1 (5 bases). The V and J ends lost 0 bases and 2 bases respectively, with 11 bases between them. The CDR3 spans 16 residues. Germline CDR1 and CDR2: MNHNS and SASEGT. The CDR3 loop is CASSEAPQGTGNTIYF. In DNA form, the CDR3 reads TGTGCCAGCAGTGAAGCGCCCCAGGGAACTGGAAACACCATATATTTT.

The V gene is TRBV7-2, the J gene TRBJ2-3; 10 positions match TRBD1. This CDR3 region has 16 residues. CDR1 is SGHTA and CDR2 is FQGNSA in the germline V gene. Trimming took 5 bases from V and 0 from J; bases not matched to a gene: 5. The CDR3 DNA follows: TGTGCCAGCAGCCTGGGACAGGGGCCTAGCACAGATACGCAGTATTTT. The encoded protein is CASSLGQGPSTDTQYF. Full variable domain (rest looked up from reference TRBV7-2 and TRBJ2-3): GAGVSQSPSNKVTEKGKDVELRCDPISGHTALYWYRQSLGQGLEFLIYFQGNSAPDKSGLPSDRFSAERTGGSVSTLTIQRTQQEDSAVYLCASSLGQGPSTDTQYFGPGTRLTVL.

The chain has TRBV18 and TRBJ1-2; perhaps TRBD1 as D (5 bases). Trimming removed 0 bases at V and 2 bases at J, with 16 bases between. CDR1 is KGHSH, CDR2 LQKENI, per germline. The CDR3 runs to 17 residues. As DNA, the CDR3 is TGTGCCAGCTCACCACCGAGCGGGCAGGGAGGGAACTATGGCTACACCTTC. Translated, it gives CASSPPSGQGGNYGYTF.

In its sample, this clone was seen a few times. The chain recombines TRBV10-3 with TRBJ1-5; possibly TRBD1 for D (5 bases). The germline V and J ends were trimmed by 0 bases and 5 bases, with 8 bases remaining between them. Germline V CDR1 and CDR2: ENHRY, SYGVKD. CDR3 size: 14 residues. The CDR3 coding sequence is TGTGCCATCAGTGAGTCAGGGGTAGATCAGCCCCAGCATTTT. Amino acid sequence: CAISESGVDQPQHF.

V and J are TRBV9 and TRBJ2-7, with 11 positions matching TRBD2. Trimming took 0 bases from V and 3 from J; bases not matched to a gene: 20. Germline lookup yields CDR1 SGDLS and CDR2 YYNGEE. The CDR3 runs to 21 residues. The CDR3 is CASSVDPTGLAASGGLYEQYF. As DNA, the CDR3 is TGTGCCAGCAGCGTAGATCCGACGGGACTAGCGGCGTCGGGGGGTCTCTACGAGCAGTACTTC.